What follows describes a single T cell receptor beta chain. This sample was taken from a study of T cell repertoires in cytomegalovirus infection. The CDR3 is 13 amino acids. Trimming removed 7 bases at V and 6 bases at J, with 12 bases between. The germline CDR1 and CDR2 sequences are SGHVS and FQNEAQ. TCRdb re-analysed the reads in MiXCR, keeping a single row per CDR3 protein. The top ten hold roughly 2.8% of the sample, which has under 850,000 distinct CDR3 sequences, less than 40% seen once. The chain links TRBV7-8 to TRBJ2-2; D remains ambiguous. Sample: PBMCs. The source is a human donor in good health (CMV status not recorded). Some clones in this sample may be carry-over from other donors' samples. The CDR3 bases are TGTGCCAGCATGCACATCGGTCCCGGGGAGCTGTTTTTT. This gives the protein CASMHIGPGELFF. The complete variable domain, with remaining parts taken from reference TRBV7-8 and TRBJ2-2, reads GAGVSQSPRYKVAKRGQDVALRCDPISGHVSLFWYQQALGQGPEFLTYFQNEAQLDKSGLPSDRFFAERPEGSVSTLKIQRTQQEDSAVYLCASMHIGPGELFFGEGSRLTVL.